What follows are 8 T cell receptor beta chains derived from one specimen sequenced in a study of OX40 agonist ivuxolimab in advanced cancers. The repertoire was sequenced with immunoSEQ multiplex PCR; TCRdb's copy has only in-frame clones and lacks some. The data show 50,000 to 65,000 clones, over 70% seen once. Source: CD4+ or CD8+ T cells sorted from blood, taken in a trial of the OX40 agonist ivuxolimab. All receptors derive from an adult with an advanced solid tumor such as melanoma, head and neck, liver or kidney cancer.

The rearrangement joins TRBV28 to TRBJ1-2; D remains ambiguous. Trimming took off 1 base at V and 3 bases at J, with 9 bases between the two ends. CDR3 length: 14 residues. The germline V gene encodes CDR1 MDHEN and CDR2 SYDVKM. CDR3 in amino acids: CASSLSGQYYGYTF. In DNA, the CDR3 is TGTGCCAGCAGTTTATCTGGTCAATACTATGGCTACACCTTC.

The chain employs TRBV7-2 and TRBJ1-2; D perhaps matches TRBD1 (6 bases). This CDR3 region has 13 residues. The V end was cut by 1 base, the J end by 5 bases, with 8 bases between. The germline CDR1 and CDR2 sequences are SGHTA and FQGNSA. Here the CDR3 reads CASSLDRVYGYTF. DNA of the CDR3: TGTGCCAGCAGCTTAGACAGGGTTTATGGCTACACCTTC.

The chain couples TRBV28 to TRBJ1-1; D ambiguous. V was cut by 2 bases and J by 8 bases, with 6 bases left in between. CDR3 length equals 11 residues. CDR1 and CDR2 from the germline V gene are MDHEN and SYDVKM. The CDR3 loop is CASSLLGEAFF. The DNA for the CDR3 is TGTGCCAGCAGTTTACTCGGAGAAGCTTTCTTT.

The rearrangement joins TRBV28 to TRBJ2-3; 9 bases align to TRBD2. The CDR3 is 15 amino acids. Germline trimming cut 7 bases from V and 2 bases from J; bases unmatched to any gene: 7. Germline CDR1 MDHEN, CDR2 SYDVKM. The CDR3 nucleotides are TGTGCCAGCATGGTAGCGGGAGTGCACACAGATACGCAGTATTTT. Protein: CASMVAGVHTDTQYF.

This clone appeared a few times. The gene calls are TRBV18 and TRBJ1-3; no clear D gene. V was pared by 2 bases and J by 0 bases, with 11 bases between. The CDR3 consists of 16 residues. CDR1 is KGHSH and CDR2 is LQKENI in the germline V gene. The CDR3 DNA reads as TGTGCCAGCTCACCAGGCTTCCCGAGCTCTGGAAACACCATATATTTT. Amino acid sequence: CASSPGFPSSGNTIYF.

The gene calls are TRBV2 and TRBJ2-1; D ambiguous. Germline CDR1 reads SNHLY; CDR2 reads FYNNEI. V dropped 5 bases and J dropped 8 bases, with 10 bases sitting between them. The CDR3 runs to 12 residues. The CDR3 loop is CASSNLRYEQFF. The CDR3 DNA follows: TGTGCCAGCAGTAATCTACGCTATGAGCAGTTCTTC.

This clone has a single count. This sequence joins TRBV9 and TRBJ1-2; 9 bases agree with TRBD1. J gave up 5 bases and V 2 bases, and 7 bases lay outside the gene matches. Germline assignment: CDR1 SGDLS and CDR2 YYNGEE. The CDR3 spans 15 residues. The DNA for the CDR3 is TGTGCCAGCAGCGTCCGTACCGGGACAGGGTATGGCTACACCTTC. Translation: CASSVRTGTGYGYTF.

The chain couples TRBV19 to TRBJ1-5; D may be TRBD1 (6 bases). Per the germline V gene, CDR1 is LNHDA and CDR2 is SQIVND (reference sequence). Trimming took off 6 bases at V and 4 bases at J, with 16 bases between the two ends. There are 15 residues in the CDR3. CDR3 amino acids: CASSQQDRLNQPQHF. CDR3 coding DNA: TGTGCCAGTAGCCAACAAGACAGGTTAAATCAGCCCCAGCATTTT.